Presented here are 20 T cell receptor beta chains from one specimen sequenced in a study of blood T cell repertoires in COVID-19 (dated by TCRdb to about 2020). The library was prepared using the immunoSEQ multiplex PCR assay. TCRdb carries this immuneACCESS record with in-frame sequences only. Its versions omit some clonotypes, under half of them owing to an unresolved V gene in the studies checked, with the rest unexplained. Across this sample there are fewer than 200,000 clones, with approximately 84% seen only once. The ten biggest clones cover 7.7% of the sample. Sequenced material: peripheral blood. These receptors all stem from a middle-aged man who had recovered from COVID-19.

To note about this clone: Other DNA sequences in this specimen translate into the identical CDR3. The rearrangement links TRBV6-5 to TRBJ2-1, with 11 bases fitting TRBD2. Germline V CDR1 and CDR2: MNHEY, SVGAGI. The CDR3 contains 15 residues. The V and J ends lost 6 bases and 3 bases, in that order; junction bases with no gene match: 4. CDR3 sequence: CASSTGTSGYNEQFF. CDR3 nucleotides: TGTGCCAGCAGCACCGGGACTAGCGGCTACAATGAGCAGTTCTTC.

This clone was seen a handful of times. The rearrangement joins TRBV30 to TRBJ1-2; weak D call: TRBD1 (5 bases). The germline CDR1 and CDR2 sequences are GTSNPN and SVGIG (reference sequence). The germline V and J ends were trimmed by 0 bases and 8 bases, with 16 bases remaining between them. The CDR3 extends over 14 amino acids. The CDR3 loop reads CAWSVGGDFTGYTF. The CDR3 DNA reads as TGTGCCTGGAGTGTGGGGGGGGACTTCACGGGCTACACCTTC. Based on the CDR3 plus reference TRBV30 and TRBJ1-2, the full variable domain is SQTIHQWPATLVQPVGSPLSLECTVEGTSNPNLYWYRQAAGRGLQLLFYSVGIGQISSEVPQNLSASRPQDRQFILSSKKLLLSDSGFYLCAWSVGGDFTGYTFGSGTRLTVV.

This clone has only one observation. This sequence joins TRBV7-2 and TRBJ1-5; 7 bases match TRBD1. Per the germline V gene, CDR1 is SGHTA and CDR2 is FQGNSA. This CDR3 contains 14 residues. Trimming cost V 5 bases and J 6 bases; bases outside gene matches: 7. The CDR3 is CASSPRQGIQPQHF. CDR3 nucleotides: TGTGCCAGCAGCCCCCGACAGGGCATTCAGCCCCAGCATTTT.

The chain couples TRBV2 to TRBJ1-6; D perhaps matches TRBD1 (5 bases). The CDR3 is made up of 14 amino acids. Germline V gives CDR1 SNHLY, CDR2 FYNNEI. V was cut by 3 bases and J by 7 bases, with 10 bases left in between. The chain's CDR3 is CASSEEGINSPLHF. CDR3 DNA: TGTGCCAGCAGTGAGGAGGGGATCAATTCACCCCTCCACTTT.

For the CDR3, the DNA is TGTGCCAGCAGCTTAGAAGGCGGGAGGGCAGATACGCAGTATTTT. This sequence encodes CASSLEGGRADTQYF. This chain joins TRBV7-9 and TRBJ2-3; 9 nucleotides match TRBD2. This CDR3 has 15 residues. The V gene end was trimmed by 1 base and the J gene end by 4 bases; junction bases not matched to a gene: 3. Per the germline V gene, CDR1 is SEHNR and CDR2 is FQNEAQ (reference sequence).

The rearrangement uses TRBV29-1 and TRBJ2-3, with TRBD2 identical over 8 bases. Losses at the gene ends were 4 bases for V and 4 bases for J; bases not matched to a gene: 13. The CDR3 contains 16 residues. Germline CDR1 SQVTM, CDR2 ANQGSEA. CDR3 residues: CSVVHLSGRGSDTQYF. DNA of the CDR3: TGCAGCGTTGTACATCTAAGCGGGAGAGGTTCAGATACGCAGTATTTT.

This clone was recorded a few times. The gene calls are TRBV6-6 and TRBJ1-2; D not resolved. The germline gives CDR1 MNHNY, CDR2 SVGAGI (reference sequence). V was clipped by 0 bases and J by 3 bases, with 11 bases between them. The CDR3 totals 15 residues. The CDR3 sequence: CASSYSKAGHYGYTF. The DNA for the CDR3 is TGTGCCAGCAGTTACTCGAAGGCAGGCCACTATGGCTACACCTTC.

V usage is TRBV7-8 and J usage is TRBJ2-3; a possible D gene is TRBD1 (5 bases). CDR1 is SGHVS and CDR2 is FQNEAQ in the germline V gene. The CDR3 totals 13 residues. Trimming left V 6 bases short and J 1 base short, with 8 bases between. Here the CDR3 reads CASSQQGTDTQYF. CDR3 coding DNA: TGTGCCAGCAGTCAACAGGGCACAGATACGCAGTATTTT.

This chain uses TRBV7-9 with TRBJ1-4; the match to TRBD1 covers 8 bases. The CDR3 sequence is 16 residues long. CDR1 is SEHNR, CDR2 FQNEAQ, per germline (reference sequence). J lost 2 bases, V lost 1 base, and 3 bases had no gene match. The CDR3 region is CASSLGQGSTNEKLFF. CDR3 nucleotide sequence: TGTGCCAGCAGCTTAGGACAGGGGAGCACTAATGAAAAACTGTTTTTT.

The CDR3 bases are TGCAGCGTCGGACAGGGTCAAAGAGATACGCAGTATTTT. It translates to CSVGQGQRDTQYF. V usage is TRBV29-1 and J usage is TRBJ2-3; 8 nucleotides line up with TRBD1. V lost 6 bases and J lost 5; bases outside the gene matches: 7. Germline values: CDR1 SQVTM, CDR2 ANQGSEA. This CDR3 spans 13 amino acids.

This rearrangement joins TRBV2 to TRBJ2-7, with 9 positions matching TRBD2. This CDR3 comprises 14 residues. The germline CDR1 and CDR2 sequences are SNHLY and FYNNEI. V was pared by 8 bases and J by 4 bases, with 9 bases of the junction left unmatched. This CDR3 reads CASYKREDRYEQYF. DNA for the CDR3: TGTGCCAGCTATAAGCGGGAGGACCGATACGAGCAGTACTTC.

The genes are TRBV2 and TRBJ2-7; TRBD2 agrees at 13 bases. This CDR3 region has 17 residues. Looked up from germline, CDR1 is SNHLY and CDR2 is FYNNEI. V lost 5 bases and J lost 7; bases outside the gene matches: 14. The CDR3 here is CASSSGLAGIRAAEQYF. The DNA of the CDR3 is TGTGCCAGCAGTTCGGGACTAGCGGGAATCCGGGCGGCGGAGCAGTACTTC.

The V gene is TRBV6-6, the J gene TRBJ2-3, with TRBD2 matching 10 bases. V shed 4 bases, J shed 5 bases, and the junction held 6 bases outside the gene matches. Looked up from germline, CDR1 is MNHNY and CDR2 is SVGAGI (reference sequence). The CDR3 is 15 residues long. The CDR3 DNA follows: TGTGCCAGCAGTTCCCCCTCTAGCGGGAGAGATACGCAGTATTTT. Protein product: CASSSPSSGRDTQYF.

J is TRBJ1-2 and V is TRBV6-2 or TRBV6-3, with a possible D match to TRBD1 (5 bases). Between the trimmed V and J ends, which lost 2 bases and 8 bases, there was a span of 12 bases. Germline loops: CDR1 MNHEY, CDR2 SVGEGT. The CDR3 is 13 residues long. The CDR3 DNA is TGTGCCAGCAGTTACGAGGAGGGGCAGGGCTACACCTTC. Translation gives CASSYEEGQGYTF.

The gene calls are TRBV12-1 and TRBJ1-4; the DNA was not compared with TRBD1, the D call given in the table. TRBV12-1 is an annotated pseudogene. The CDR3 runs 17 residues. The CDR3 coding sequence is TGTGCCAGCAGCTCGCCGTCGCCAGGGTGGTCTAATGAAAAACTGTTTTTT. As protein: CASSSPSPGWSNEKLFF.

The chain joins TRBV7-9 to TRBJ2-5; 10 bases are a match to TRBD2. Trimming at V came to 0 bases and at J to 5 bases, leaving 6 bases not matched to a gene. This CDR3 contains 16 residues. Germline V gene lookup returns CDR1 SEHNR and CDR2 FQNEAQ (reference sequence). As DNA, the CDR3 is TGTGCCAGCAGCTTAGCAAGCGGGGGGGCCGGGGAGACCCAGTACTTC. Encoded protein: CASSLASGGAGETQYF.

This sequence joins TRBV27 and TRBJ1-1; D gene ambiguous. The ends were cut back, 6 bases at V and 2 bases at J, with 10 bases in the middle. This CDR3 is built from 13 residues. CDR1 MNHEY and CDR2 SMNVEV come from the germline V gene (reference sequence). The CDR3 loop reads CASRTHRNTEAFF. The DNA for the CDR3 is TGTGCCAGCAGAACTCACCGAAACACTGAAGCTTTCTTT.

The J gene is TRBJ2-7, the V gene TRBV7-9; 9 bases line up with TRBD1. This CDR3 is 15 amino acids long. Germline V lookup: CDR1 SEHNR, CDR2 FQNEAQ (reference sequence). The trim removed 3 bases at V and 1 base at J, leaving 4 bases unmatched. CDR3 nucleotide sequence: TGTGCCAGCAGCTTGGACAGGGGAAATTCCTACGAGCAGTACTTC. Protein product: CASSLDRGNSYEQYF.

V usage is TRBV10-3 and J usage is TRBJ1-1; D may be TRBD1 (6 bases). Germline loops: CDR1 ENHRY, CDR2 SYGVKD. CDR3 length: 14 amino acids. V lost 4 bases and J 1 base, leaving 10 bases between the germline ends. CDR3 protein: CAISVWDTNTEAFF. DNA for the CDR3: TGTGCCATCAGTGTTTGGGACACGAACACTGAAGCTTTCTTT.

The CDR3 nucleotides read TGTGCCACCAGTGGGACAGGGATTAATGAGCAGTTCTTC. Translated, it gives CATSGTGINEQFF. The chain employs TRBV24-1 and TRBJ2-1; the match to TRBD1 covers 8 bases. The length of the CDR3 is 13 residues. The V segment lost 5 bases and the J segment 7 bases; nucleotides outside the gene matches: 3. Germline lookup yields CDR1 KGHDR and CDR2 SFDVKD.